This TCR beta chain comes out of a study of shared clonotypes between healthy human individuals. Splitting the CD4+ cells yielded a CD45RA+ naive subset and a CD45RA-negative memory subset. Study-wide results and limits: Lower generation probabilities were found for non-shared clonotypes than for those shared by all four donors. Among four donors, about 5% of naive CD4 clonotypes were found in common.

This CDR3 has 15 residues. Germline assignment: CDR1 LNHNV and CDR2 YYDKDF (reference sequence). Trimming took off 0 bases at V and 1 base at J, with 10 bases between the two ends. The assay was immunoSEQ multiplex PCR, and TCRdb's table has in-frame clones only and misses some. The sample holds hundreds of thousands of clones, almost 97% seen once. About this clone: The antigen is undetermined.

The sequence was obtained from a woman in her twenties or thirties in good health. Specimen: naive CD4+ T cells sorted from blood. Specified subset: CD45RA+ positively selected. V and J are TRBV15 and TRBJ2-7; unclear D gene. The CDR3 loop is CATSRDRVVSYEQYF. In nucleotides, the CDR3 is TGTGCCACCAGCAGAGATCGGGTAGTTTCCTACGAGCAGTACTTC. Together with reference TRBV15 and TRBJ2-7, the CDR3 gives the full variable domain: DAMVIQNPRYQVTQFGKPVTLSCSQTLNHNVMYWYQQKSSQAPKLLFHYYDKDFNNEADTPDNFQSRRPNTSFCFLDIRSPGLGDTAMYLCATSRDRVVSYEQYFGPGTRLTVT.